This T cell receptor beta chain was captured in a study of blood T cell repertoires in COVID-19 (dated by TCRdb to 2018 to 2020). About the investigation overall: Samples from collaborators originated in the United States, Italy and Spain and spanned both the acute and convalescent phases of COVID-19. Samples were obtained from the ongoing ImmuneRACE study (first 160 participants) and from 1,200 or so subjects provided by 6 global collaborators. The repertoires were released in a freely available public database meant as a resource for research on the immune response to SARS-CoV-2. Sample metadata almost always included a de-identified subject ID, COVID-19 status, age in years and sex. The material from the prospective study consisted of cDNA or gDNA derived from T cells, B-cell-depleted T cells, or PBMCs. The dataset comprised deeply sampled blood TCRbeta repertoires from subjects exposed to, actively infected with, or recovered from COVID-19. Where available, HLA class I and class II types were obtained from metadata supplied by the sample provider rather than from assay-based typing. Findings and caveats that apply to the study as a whole: The quantity of clinical and demographic metadata differed by source and by participant and was supplied without curation.

In the prospective study, participants were roughly 18 to 89 years old, resided in fewer than 25 geographic areas of the United States, and were enrolled through a virtual design. Cohort assignment in the prospective study relied on participant-reported clinical history from a screening survey and a study questionnaire. Recovered participants in ImmuneRACE Cohort 3 were defined by two consecutive negative NP/OP PCR tests, clearance by a healthcare professional, or resolution of symptoms. Mobile phlebotomists in the prospective study collected whole blood, serum and a nasopharyngeal or oropharyngeal swab from every participant. Participants in the prospective study had the option to provide additional blood draws and questionnaires over an approximately 2-month period. Blood samples from the prospective study were shipped frozen or at room temperature prior to DNA extraction. CDR1 LNHDA and CDR2 SQIVND were looked up in the germline V gene (reference sequence). The CDR3 goes from the cysteine to the phenylalanine over 13 residues. Here the CDR3 DNA is all that survives: 39 bases in frame from base 1. Trimming costs V 6 bases and J 4 bases, and their ends lie 10 bases apart.

On this clone: Its recognized antigen is unknown. Nothing much larger sits one base from this clone, and base qualities are not available.

The immunoSEQ Assay, a bias-controlled multiplex PCR, was used to amplify TCRbeta CDR3 regions from genomic DNA. The authors' analysis ran thus. The number of nucleated cells in each sample was estimated by amplification of reference gene primers within the assay. Sequence reads were collapsed and filtered to measure the absolute abundance of every unique TCRbeta CDR3 rearrangement. Productive Simpson clonality was computed per sample as the square root of Simpson's diversity index over productive rearrangements. TCRdb mirrors the immuneACCESS table, restricted to in-frame sequences. Some clones are absent from its copies; in checked studies, under half trace to an unresolved V gene, and the reason for the others is unknown. The D gene and trimming were derived from the DNA, and the V and J assignments and clone size from that table. For this sample there are roughly 260,000 clones; around 85% appear just once. The biggest ten clones account for 1.5% to 2% of the sample.

The sequence was collected from a woman aged 45 to 65 who had recovered from COVID-19. The V gene is TRBV19 and the J gene is TRBJ1-5, and possibly TRBD1, on 6 matching bases. Sequenced material: PBMCs or T cells enriched from blood (not recorded which). For the CDR3, the sequence is CASRDRGNQPQHF. At the DNA level, the sequence is TGTGCCAGTAGGGACAGAGGAAATCAGCCCCAGCATTTT.